This TCR beta chain was identified during a study of blood T cell repertoires in COVID-19. Study as a whole: From the United States, Italy and Spain came samples of acute and convalescent COVID-19. In each case, the material was cDNA or gDNA derived from T cells, B-cell-depleted T cells, or PBMCs.

Authors' analysis steps: Amplifying reference gene primers gave estimates of nucleated cell counts. Sequencing was performed with immunoSEQ multiplex PCR; in TCRdb, only in-frame clones are kept and a portion is missing. D and trimming were read from the DNA, whereas the V and J calls and clone size are those reported in that table. Altogether 150,000 or so clones are present, 86% being singletons, with the ten largest covering roughly 4%. The junction had 5 bases not matched to a gene; V was cut back by 4 bases and J by 1 base. This CDR3 has 15 residues. CDR1 is LGHNA and CDR2 is YNFKEQ in the germline V gene.

This sequence joins TRBV4-2 and TRBJ1-1, with TRBD1 matching over 8 bases. Sequencing was done on a sample of peripheral blood. The sequence was collected from a woman aged 70 to 79 with acute or convalescent COVID-19. CDR3 region: CASSPADRGNTEAFF. CDR3 sequence (DNA): TGTGCCAGCAGCCCAGCCGACAGGGGGAACACTGAAGCTTTCTTT.